This TCR beta chain was documented in a study of shared clonotypes between healthy human individuals. Profiled with immunoSEQ multiplex PCR; TCRdb holds only in-frame clones, not every one. This sample has 1.5 million to 2.5 million clones, with approximately 94% found just once. The count of this clone is one. The CDR3 covers 15 residues. V was pared by 7 bases and J by 8 bases, with 18 bases between. The V gene's germline CDR1 is MNHEY and CDR2 SVGAGI. Naive-designated CD8 cells lacked CD45RO, were positively enriched for CCR7, and omitted terminally differentiated effector memory CD45RA+ cells. The chain recombines TRBV6-5 with TRBJ1-6; TRBD1 is a possible D gene (5 bases). The sequenced sample consisted of naive CD8+ T cells sorted from blood. The receptor comes from a man younger than 30 in good health. CDR3 protein: CASTEGSVWDSPLHF. CDR3 bases: TGTGCCAGCACCGAGGGGTCGGTCTGGGATTCACCCCTCCACTTT.